Shown below are 30 T cell receptor beta chains from a single sample sequenced in a study of radiation and T cells in renal cell carcinoma. Sequencing was performed with immunoSEQ multiplex PCR; in TCRdb, only in-frame clones are kept and a portion is missing. The sample holds around 99,000 clones, around 84% seen once. Time point denoted: blood 4 weeks post-SBRT, at nephrectomy. The treatment here: 15 Gy SBRT to primary tumor, nephrectomy 4 weeks later. Specimen: blood, collected from a patient whose treatment included radiotherapy and nephrectomy. These receptors all come from a man in his fifties or sixties with renal cell carcinoma.

This CDR3 reads CASSLWQGSYEQYF. In nucleotides, the CDR3 is TGTGCCAGCAGTTTATGGCAGGGCTCCTACGAGCAGTACTTC. The gene calls are TRBV28 and TRBJ2-7, with a weak D call TRBD1 (5 bases). The length of the CDR3 is 14 residues. V dropped 0 bases and J dropped 0 bases, with 6 bases sitting between them. Germline assignment: CDR1 MDHEN and CDR2 SYDVKM.

V and J are TRBV7-7 and TRBJ2-3, with TRBD2 matching 9 bases. The CDR3 has 15 residues. CDR1 SSHAT and CDR2 FNYEAQ come from the germline V gene (reference sequence). V was pared by 3 bases and J by 3 bases, with 4 bases of the junction left unmatched. Here the CDR3 reads CASSFSGRWTDTQYF. The CDR3 DNA sequence: TGTGCCAGCAGCTTTAGCGGGAGATGGACAGATACGCAGTATTTT.

This clone was detected once. The CDR3 sequence is CASSSSGSHEQYF. In DNA form, the CDR3 reads TGTGCCAGCAGCTCTAGCGGGAGCCACGAGCAGTACTTC. The chain recombines TRBV7-9 with TRBJ2-7, with 10 bases fitting TRBD2. The CDR3 totals 13 residues. Germline V gene sequence: CDR1 SEHNR, CDR2 FQNEAQ (reference sequence). Trimming took 4 bases from V and 5 from J; bases not matched to a gene: 2.

The CDR3 region has the DNA TGTGCCAGCAGCTTGGCGGGGACAGGGGTAGTCTACACCTTC. It encodes CASSLAGTGVVYTF. This chain connects TRBV5-4 to TRBJ1-2; 10 bases match TRBD1. From germline, CDR1 is SGHNT and CDR2 YYREEE (reference sequence). CDR3 length equals 14 residues. The V and J ends lost 0 bases and 10 bases, in that order; junction bases with no gene match: 6.

V and J are TRBV5-4 and TRBJ2-2, with TRBD2 matching 9 bases. With 0 bases clipped from V and 0 bases from J, the junction kept 6 bases outside the gene matches. The CDR3 loop spans 18 amino acids. Germline CDR1 reads SGHNT; CDR2 reads YYREEE (reference sequence). CDR3 protein: CASSLGASGTSNTGELFF. DNA for the CDR3: TGTGCCAGCAGCTTGGGGGCTAGCGGGACTTCGAACACCGGGGAGCTGTTTTTT.

The chain employs TRBV2 and TRBJ1-2; unclear D gene. CDR3 length: 13 amino acids. V was clipped by 2 bases and J by 5 bases, with 9 bases between them. Germline loops: CDR1 SNHLY, CDR2 FYNNEI. The CDR3 nucleotides read TGTGCCAGCAGTGAAATTCCCGTTTATGGCTACACCTTC. Translated, it gives CASSEIPVYGYTF.

J is TRBJ2-5 and V is TRBV5-1, with a weak D call TRBD1 (8 bases). The CDR3 totals 14 residues. Trimming took 4 bases from V and 10 from J, leaving 20 bases between them. Germline CDR1 and CDR2: SGHRS and YFSETQ. CDR3 coding DNA: TGCGCCAGCAGCCCAGGACAGGGAGGGGGAGTCCAGTACTTC. Translation: CASSPGQGGGVQYF.

This clone was seen once. The chain carries TRBV28 and TRBJ1-5; D perhaps matches TRBD1 (5 bases). V shed 5 bases and J shed 4 bases, with 18 bases lying between them. The germline V gene has CDR1 MDHEN and CDR2 SYDVKM. The CDR3 runs 16 residues. CDR3 nucleotide sequence: TGTGCCAGCAGTGGCCCGGGAGGGGCGGGGAATCAGCCCCAGCATTTT. Amino acid sequence: CASSGPGGAGNQPQHF. Full variable domain (missing parts from reference TRBV28 and TRBJ1-5): DVKVTQSSRYLVKRTGEKVFLECVQDMDHENMFWYRQDPGLGLRLIYFSYDVKMKEKGDIPEGYSVSREKKERFSLILESASTNQTSMYLCASSGPGGAGNQPQHFGDGTRLSIL.

The genes are TRBV5-6 and TRBJ2-4; D ambiguous. There are 15 residues in the CDR3. Trimming took off 3 bases at V and 6 bases at J, with 16 bases between the two ends. Germline V CDR1 and CDR2: SGHDT, YYEEEE. CDR3 protein: CASSWLAGSGNIQYF. The CDR3, as DNA: TGTGCCAGCAGCTGGTTAGCTGGTAGTGGAAACATTCAGTACTTC.

Here the CDR3 DNA reads TGTGCCAGCAGCTCCCCTGCTGATCGGGAGACCCAGTACTTC. It is translated as CASSSPADRETQYF. V is TRBV7-9 and J is TRBJ2-5; D not certain. V lost 4 bases and J 5 bases, leaving 14 bases between the germline ends. The CDR3 totals 14 residues. CDR1 SEHNR and CDR2 FQNEAQ come from the germline V gene (reference sequence).

This chain connects TRBV5-1 to TRBJ2-7; TRBD1 is a possible D gene (5 bases). The germline CDR1 and CDR2 sequences are SGHRS and YFSETQ. The V gene lost 4 bases and the J gene lost 4 bases, with 15 bases spanning the gap. The CDR3 spans 14 residues. Here the CDR3 reads CASSAQVGSYEQYF. The CDR3 DNA reads TGCGCCAGCAGCGCACAGGTTGGATCTTACGAGCAGTACTTC.

This chain joins TRBV19 and TRBJ2-7; 9 bases align to TRBD1. This CDR3 is 16 amino acids long. V lost 3 bases to trimming and J lost 0 bases; unmatched junction nucleotides: 6. The germline V gene has CDR1 LNHDA and CDR2 SQIVND (reference sequence). CDR3 residues: CASSISGQGTSYEQYF. The CDR3 region has the DNA TGTGCCAGTAGTATCTCGGGACAGGGAACCTCCTACGAGCAGTACTTC.

V gene TRBV6-1 combines with J gene TRBJ1-1, with TRBD1 matching 8 bases. This CDR3 comprises 14 residues. The germline V gene encodes CDR1 MNHNS and CDR2 SASEGT. Trimming took 4 bases from V and 3 from J; bases not matched to a gene: 4. The chain's CDR3 is CASSAQGGDTEAFF. In nucleotides, the CDR3 is TGTGCCAGCAGTGCACAGGGGGGGGACACTGAAGCTTTCTTT.

The chain uses TRBV6-1 and TRBJ2-3; tentatively, D is TRBD2 (6 bases). This CDR3 contains 15 residues. The germline V gene encodes CDR1 MNHNS and CDR2 SASEGT. V lost 4 bases and J 2 bases, leaving 13 bases between the germline ends. CDR3 protein: CASSGAREDTDTQYF. In DNA form, the CDR3 reads TGTGCCAGCAGTGGGGCTAGGGAGGACACAGATACGCAGTATTTT.

The CDR3 bases are TGTGCCAGCAGTGGGCTAGCGAGAGCCCAGCATTTT. It codes for CASSGLARAQHF. V gene TRBV6-1 combines with J gene TRBJ1-5; D is ambiguous. The CDR3 covers 12 residues. From germline, CDR1 is MNHNS and CDR2 SASEGT. Trimming removed 4 bases from V and 11 bases from J, with 12 bases in between.

This chain's CDR3 is CASSPPTGILSYEQYF. Written as DNA, the CDR3 is TGTGCCAGCAGCCCCCCGACGGGAATCCTCTCCTACGAGCAGTACTTC. The chain links TRBV7-9 to TRBJ2-7; a weak D match, TRBD2 (5 bases). V shed 5 bases and J shed 0 bases, with 17 bases lying between them. This CDR3 has 16 amino acids. The germline V gene encodes CDR1 SEHNR and CDR2 FQNEAQ (reference sequence).

The J gene is TRBJ2-4, the V gene TRBV27, with D possibly being TRBD1 (5 bases). Germline CDR1 is MNHEY and CDR2 is SMNVEV (reference sequence). The CDR3 is 15 amino acids. Trimming left V 1 base short and J 7 bases short, with 14 bases between. The CDR3 sequence: CASSLLQGSSNIQYF. CDR3 in DNA: TGTGCCAGCAGTTTATTGCAGGGATCGTCGAACATTCAGTACTTC.

The CDR3 DNA follows: TGTGCCAGCAGCTCCAGATTGCCGCTTCTAGCGTCGAGCACAGATACGCAGTATTTT. Protein product: CASSSRLPLLASSTDTQYF. The rearrangement uses TRBV5-5 and TRBJ2-3; TRBD2 is a possible D gene (6 bases). V was trimmed by 3 bases and J by 0 bases, leaving 23 bases between them. Germline lookup yields CDR1 SGHKS and CDR2 YYEKEE (reference sequence). The CDR3 loop spans 19 amino acids.

The rearrangement uses TRBV18 and TRBJ1-3, with a possible D match to TRBD1 (6 bases). The CDR3 loop spans 14 amino acids. V gave up 3 bases and J gave up 4 bases, with 10 bases separating them. The germline V gene has CDR1 KGHSH and CDR2 LQKENI. The CDR3 DNA reads TGTGCCAGCTCACCGACAACAGGGGGAAACACCATATATTTT. Residues: CASSPTTGGNTIYF.

The chain uses TRBV6-5 and TRBJ1-2; 7 nucleotides match TRBD1. The CDR3 contains 13 residues. V shed 4 bases and J 7 bases; nucleotides not matched to a gene: 6. Germline V gene sequence: CDR1 MNHEY, CDR2 SVGAGI. CDR3 nucleotides: TGTGCCAGCAGTTCACCAGGGACAGTTGGCTACACCTTC. This gives the protein CASSSPGTVGYTF.

The chain has TRBV5-1 and TRBJ2-5; a possible D gene is TRBD1 (6 bases). With 0 bases removed from V and 4 bases from J, the gap between germline ends came to 16 bases. Per germline, CDR1 SGHRS and CDR2 YFSETQ. The CDR3 is made up of 16 amino acids. The CDR3 DNA is TGCGCCAGCAGCTTGGATATGGGGGCGAGGTCAGAGACCCAGTACTTC. It translates to CASSLDMGARSETQYF.

The chain combines TRBV7-2 with TRBJ1-2; 7 nucleotides agree with TRBD1. CDR1 and CDR2 from the germline V gene are SGHTA and FQGNSA. The junction had 19 bases not matched to a gene; V was cut back by 1 base and J by 5 bases. This CDR3 has 19 amino acids. CDR3 nucleotide sequence: TGTGCCAGCAGCTTAGTTCCGGGGGGCGGGACAGTGACTAGGTATGGCTACACCTTC. Protein: CASSLVPGGGTVTRYGYTF.

This chain uses TRBV4-1 with TRBJ2-3, with TRBD2 identical over 7 bases. Germline V CDR1 and CDR2: MGHRA, YSYEKL. CDR3 length: 18 residues. Losses at the gene ends were 0 bases for V and 4 bases for J; bases not matched to a gene: 13. The CDR3 spells CASSQEGRAGSGADTQYF. The CDR3 DNA sequence: TGCGCCAGCAGCCAAGAAGGGAGGGCGGGATCGGGCGCAGATACGCAGTATTTT.

Written as DNA, the CDR3 is TGTGCCAGCAGCGTAGGGCTAGCGGGAGGGGAGACCCAGTACTTC. Translating it yields CASSVGLAGGETQYF. The V and J genes are TRBV9 and TRBJ2-5, with 12 nucleotides matching TRBD2. The V gene's germline CDR1 is SGDLS and CDR2 YYNGEE. The CDR3 runs to 15 residues. V lost 0 bases, J lost 5 bases, and 2 bases stayed unmatched.

The chain links TRBV9 to TRBJ2-1, with D uncertain. The length of the CDR3 is 12 residues. The germline V gene encodes CDR1 SGDLS and CDR2 YYNGEE. With 3 bases removed from V and 8 bases from J, the gap between germline ends came to 9 bases. CDR3 residues: CASSGWNDEQFF. The CDR3 DNA sequence: TGTGCCAGCAGCGGTTGGAACGATGAGCAGTTCTTC.

This clone was seen only a few times. V is TRBV10-1 and J is TRBJ2-1; D possibly corresponds to TRBD2 (6 bases). CDR3 length equals 15 residues. Germline V lookup: CDR1 WNHNN, CDR2 SYGVQD (reference sequence). V was shortened by 5 bases and J by 6 bases, with 17 bases between the two germline ends. The CDR3 loop reads CASSFGGTAVNEQFF. In DNA form, the CDR3 reads TGCGCCAGCAGTTTTGGGGGGACGGCGGTCAATGAGCAGTTCTTC.

The rearrangement joins TRBV28 to TRBJ2-5; 7 bases align to TRBD1. This CDR3 comprises 12 residues. The V gene end was trimmed by 6 bases and the J gene end by 5 bases; junction bases not matched to a gene: 3. Germline values: CDR1 MDHEN, CDR2 SYDVKM. CDR3 sequence (DNA): TGTGCCAGCAGGGAGACAGGGGAGACCCAGTACTTC. Its translation: CASRETGETQYF.

This chain joins TRBV9 and TRBJ2-2; TRBD1 agrees at 9 bases. CDR3 size: 17 residues. The germline CDR1 and CDR2 sequences are SGDLS and YYNGEE. V gave up 0 bases and J gave up 0 bases; unmatched junction bases: 3. CDR3 in amino acids: CASSVAGTGPNTGELFF. CDR3 in DNA: TGTGCCAGCAGCGTAGCCGGGACAGGGCCGAACACCGGGGAGCTGTTTTTT.

The chain joins TRBV15 to TRBJ1-5, with D possibly matching TRBD1 (5 bases). CDR1 is LNHNV, CDR2 YYDKDF, per germline (reference sequence). CDR3 length equals 16 residues. V was cut by 0 bases and J by 4 bases, with 13 bases left in between. CDR3 region: CATSRDLAGSNQPQHF. The CDR3 DNA follows: TGTGCCACCAGCAGAGATCTAGCAGGGTCAAATCAGCCCCAGCATTTT.

This clone was counted once. The rearrangement uses TRBV7-2 and TRBJ2-5, with 8 nucleotides matching TRBD2. The V and J ends lost 2 bases and 5 bases, in that order; junction bases with no gene match: 7. This CDR3 contains 15 residues. The V gene's germline CDR1 is SGHTA and CDR2 FQGNSA. The chain's CDR3 is CASSLQAGAGETQYF. CDR3 coding DNA: TGTGCCAGCAGCTTACAAGCGGGAGCGGGTGAGACCCAGTACTTC.